The 18 T cell receptor beta chains presented below share a single source sample, sequenced in a study of post-analysis software for immune sequencing data. Whole-study findings and limits: With TRBV5-6, TRBV5-1 and TRBV20-1 included, a handful of TRBV segments were more frequent in patients than in controls.

What these receptors recognize is not known. Every TCR beta cDNA library bore unique molecular identifiers. TCRdb independently ran MiXCR on the PCR reads; one entry per CDR3 protein. This sample carries roughly 800,000 distinct CDR3 sequences, 46% of them seen once, and the ten largest clones take roughly 4.9%. Material for sequencing was blood. The receptors were sampled from a girl under 18 with multiple sclerosis.

The rearrangement uses TRBV6-5 and TRBJ1-1; D is unclear. Germline lookup yields CDR1 MNHEY and CDR2 SVGAGI. Trimming shortened V by 2 bases and J by 5 bases, and 6 bases separated the two germline ends. This CDR3 contains 12 residues. CDR3 DNA sequence: TGTGCCAGCAGTTACGCCGGGACTGAAGCTTTCTTT. Translating it yields CASSYAGTEAFF.

CDR3 amino acids: CASSSMGASGMKGDEQFF. The CDR3 DNA follows: TGTGCCAGCAGCTCAATGGGGGCTAGCGGGATGAAAGGGGATGAGCAGTTCTTC. The rearrangement links TRBV13 to TRBJ2-1; 9 bases are shared with TRBD2. This CDR3 has 18 residues. The V segment lost 4 bases and the J segment 8 bases; nucleotides outside the gene matches: 18. CDR1 is PRHDT and CDR2 is FYEKMQ in the germline V gene (reference sequence).

This chain joins TRBV20-1 and TRBJ2-1; D is unclear. The CDR3 sequence is 10 residues long. With 6 bases removed from V and 7 bases from J, the gap between germline ends came to 7 bases. CDR1 is DFQATT and CDR2 is SNEGSKA in the germline V gene (reference sequence). The chain's CDR3 is CSARINEQFF. CDR3 coding DNA: TGCAGTGCCAGGATAAATGAGCAGTTCTTC.

This clonotype has a handful of counts. The V call is TRBV24-1, the J call TRBJ1-2; no firm D call. Germline CDR1 reads KGHDR; CDR2 reads SFDVKD. This CDR3 is built from 13 residues. V lost 4 bases and J 0 bases, leaving 5 bases between the germline ends. The CDR3 reads CATSELANYGYTF. The CDR3 coding sequence is TGTGCCACCAGTGAGTTAGCTAACTATGGCTACACCTTC.

In this sample, this clonotype turned up once. The CDR3 is CASSLWQDTEAFF. CDR3 nucleotide sequence: TGTGCCAGCAGTTTATGGCAGGACACTGAAGCTTTCTTT. The chain couples TRBV12-3 or TRBV12-4 to TRBJ1-1; D ambiguous. This CDR3 has 13 amino acids. V was shortened by 2 bases and J by 3 bases, with 7 bases between the two germline ends.

The chain combines TRBV19 with TRBJ2-7; 10 bases are a match to TRBD2. CDR1 and CDR2 from the germline V gene are LNHDA and SQIVND (reference sequence). This CDR3 spans 15 amino acids. The trim removed 5 bases at V and 3 bases at J, leaving 7 bases unmatched. The CDR3 sequence is CASSSSAGGLYEQYF. CDR3 DNA sequence: TGTGCCAGTAGTTCTTCAGCGGGAGGGCTCTACGAGCAGTACTTC.

The rearrangement uses TRBV5-6 and TRBJ2-3; 13 positions agree with TRBD2. The CDR3 runs 17 residues. The germline gives CDR1 SGHDT, CDR2 YYEEEE. J lost 3 bases, V lost 5 bases, and 9 bases had no gene match. This chain's CDR3 is CASRKMPGLAGTDTQYF. Here the CDR3 DNA reads TGTGCCAGCAGAAAAATGCCGGGACTAGCGGGAACAGATACGCAGTATTTT.

The V and J genes are TRBV5-1 and TRBJ1-1, with D possibly being TRBD1 (5 bases). CDR3 length equals 13 residues. V was cut by 3 bases and J by 4 bases, with 10 bases left in between. Germline values: CDR1 SGHRS, CDR2 YFSETQ. Here the CDR3 reads CASSWGGGTEAFF. The CDR3 bases are TGCGCCAGCAGCTGGGGTGGGGGCACTGAAGCTTTCTTT.

This chain connects TRBV29-1 to TRBJ2-7; TRBD1 or TRBD2 may be the D gene (6 bases each). The CDR3 covers 15 residues. Trimming cost V 3 bases and J 2 bases, with 17 bases left between them. Germline loops: CDR1 SQVTM, CDR2 ANQGSEA. DNA for the CDR3: TGCAGCGTTGACTTTAACACGGGGGCTACCTACGAGCAGTACTTC. Protein product: CSVDFNTGATYEQYF.

The count of this clonotype is one. A much larger clonotype is one base distant, so this may be a read error. This chain links TRBV7-6 with TRBJ2-7; maybe TRBD2 (6 bases). Matching the DNA end better, TRBJ2-5 makes the J call doubtful. The germline V gene encodes CDR1 SGHVS and CDR2 FNYEAQ. This CDR3 has 14 residues. The CDR3 nucleotides are TGTGCCAGCAGCTCACTAGTGGGAGGAGAGACCCAGTACTTC. It translates to CASSSLVGGETQYF.

The table lists this clonotype with a few counts. V usage is TRBV20-1 and J usage is TRBJ2-7, with 7 bases identical to TRBD2. The CDR3 is made up of 15 amino acids. J gave up 0 bases and V 0 bases, and 5 bases lay outside the gene matches. CDR1 is DFQATT, CDR2 SNEGSKA, per germline (reference sequence). The CDR3 DNA follows: TGCAGTGCTAGAGAGCCAGCGGGACTCTCCTACGAGCAGTACTTC. Its protein product is CSAREPAGLSYEQYF.

This clonotype was counted a few times. V usage is TRBV20-1 and J usage is TRBJ2-5; TRBD2 aligns across 8 bases. Losses at the gene ends were 8 bases for V and 4 bases for J; bases not matched to a gene: 18. From germline, CDR1 is DFQATT and CDR2 SNEGSKA (reference sequence). The CDR3 sequence is 16 residues long. In DNA form, the CDR3 reads TGCAGTACAATGGGGTGGGAACTAGCGGTTGTAGAGACCCAGTACTTC. Its translation: CSTMGWELAVVETQYF.

Concerning this clonotype itself: One base away lies a much larger clone, so this may be a sequencing read error. This sequence joins TRBV7-2 and TRBJ2-7; D possibly corresponds to TRBD2 (5 bases). The V gene's germline CDR1 is SGHTA and CDR2 FQGNSA. The V gene lost 6 bases and the J gene lost 0 bases, with 12 bases spanning the gap. The CDR3 loop spans 14 amino acids. The CDR3 loop is CASRAEGSSYEQYF. DNA of the CDR3: TGTGCCAGCAGAGCAGAGGGTTCCTCCTACGAGCAGTACTTC.

This chain uses TRBV12-3 or TRBV12-4 with TRBJ2-7, with D tentatively TRBD2 (5 bases). Between the trimmed V and J ends, which lost 5 bases and 2 bases, there was a span of 19 bases. The CDR3 sequence is 16 residues long. The CDR3 sequence is CASSPGPFGGPYEQYF. CDR3 nucleotide sequence: TGTGCCAGCAGTCCCGGACCTTTCGGAGGACCCTACGAGCAGTACTTC.

There are a few counts of this clonotype. V and J are TRBV29-1 and TRBJ1-1; possible D gene TRBD1, 6 bases. Germline-derived CDR1 and CDR2 are SQVTM and ANQGSEA. V was shortened by 3 bases and J by 0 bases, with 17 bases between the two germline ends. The CDR3 covers 16 residues. The CDR3 reads CSVDGPSTGLNTEAFF. As DNA, the CDR3 is TGCAGCGTTGATGGCCCTTCTACAGGGTTGAACACTGAAGCTTTCTTT.

This clonotype was seen a handful of times. J is TRBJ2-5 and V is TRBV29-1, with 10 nucleotides matching TRBD1. Trimming cost V 2 bases and J 5 bases; bases outside gene matches: 5. Germline CDR1 and CDR2: SQVTM and ANQGSEA. The CDR3 runs 14 residues. The CDR3 loop is CSVERDRGFETQYF. CDR3 nucleotides: TGCAGCGTTGAACGGGACAGGGGTTTCGAGACCCAGTACTTC.

J is TRBJ1-5 and V is TRBV7-3, with D tentatively TRBD1 (5 bases). Germline V CDR1 and CDR2: SGHTA, FQGTGA. Trimming shortened V by 4 bases and J by 3 bases, and 19 bases separated the two germline ends. CDR3 length: 17 amino acids. The CDR3 bases are TGTGCCAGCAGCTCACCTTCAGACAGCTCCTTCAATCAGCCCCAGCATTTT. Its protein product is CASSSPSDSSFNQPQHF.

This rearrangement joins TRBV7-9 to TRBJ2-5, with a possible D match to TRBD1 (6 bases). The J call may be incorrect, as the DNA end agrees better with TRBJ2-7. Germline V CDR1 and CDR2: SEHNR, FQNEAQ (reference sequence). The CDR3 length is 14 residues. As DNA, the CDR3 is TGTGCCAGCAGCTTAGTTGTCAGGGGCAACGAGCAGTACTTC. As protein: CASSLVVRGNEQYF.